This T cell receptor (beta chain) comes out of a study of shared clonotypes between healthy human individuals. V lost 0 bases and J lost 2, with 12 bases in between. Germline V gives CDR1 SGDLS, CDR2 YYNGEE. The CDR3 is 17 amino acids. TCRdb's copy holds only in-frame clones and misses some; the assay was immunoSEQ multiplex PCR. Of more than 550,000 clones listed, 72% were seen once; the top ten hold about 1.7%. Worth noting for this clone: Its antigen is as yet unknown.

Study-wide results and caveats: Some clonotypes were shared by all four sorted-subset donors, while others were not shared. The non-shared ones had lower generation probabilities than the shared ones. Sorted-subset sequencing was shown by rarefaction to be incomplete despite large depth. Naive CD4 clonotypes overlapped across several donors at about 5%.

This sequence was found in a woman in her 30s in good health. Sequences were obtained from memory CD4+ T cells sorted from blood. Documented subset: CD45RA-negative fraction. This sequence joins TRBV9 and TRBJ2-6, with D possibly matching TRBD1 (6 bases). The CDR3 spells CASSVGQGNTGANVLTF. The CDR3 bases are TGTGCCAGCAGCGTAGGGCAGGGGAATACTGGGGCCAACGTCCTGACTTTC.